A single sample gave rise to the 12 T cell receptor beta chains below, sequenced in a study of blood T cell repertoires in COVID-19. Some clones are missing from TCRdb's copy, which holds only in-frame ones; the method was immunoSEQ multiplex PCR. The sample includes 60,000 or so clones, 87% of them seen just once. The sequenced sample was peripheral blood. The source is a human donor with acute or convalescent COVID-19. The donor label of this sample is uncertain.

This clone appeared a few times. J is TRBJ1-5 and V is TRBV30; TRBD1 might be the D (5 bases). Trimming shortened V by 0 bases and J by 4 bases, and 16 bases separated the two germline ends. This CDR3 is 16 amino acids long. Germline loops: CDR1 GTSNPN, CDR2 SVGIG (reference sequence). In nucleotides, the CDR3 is TGTGCCTGGAGTGTAGCTGGGGCCGCCCCTAATCAGCCCCAGCATTTT. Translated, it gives CAWSVAGAAPNQPQHF.

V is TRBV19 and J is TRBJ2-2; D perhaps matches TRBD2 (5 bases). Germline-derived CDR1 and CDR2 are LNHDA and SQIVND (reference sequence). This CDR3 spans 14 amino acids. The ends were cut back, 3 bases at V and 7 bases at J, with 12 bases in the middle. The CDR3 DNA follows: TGTGCCAGTAGTATTTCTGGGAGTGACGGGGAGCTGTTTTTT. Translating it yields CASSISGSDGELFF.

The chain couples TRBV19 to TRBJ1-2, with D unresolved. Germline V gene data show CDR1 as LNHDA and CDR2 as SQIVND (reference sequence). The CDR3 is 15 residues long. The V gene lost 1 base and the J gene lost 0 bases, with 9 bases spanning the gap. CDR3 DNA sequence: TGTGCCAGTAGTATAGTGGGAGACACTAACTATGGCTACACCTTC. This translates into CASSIVGDTNYGYTF.

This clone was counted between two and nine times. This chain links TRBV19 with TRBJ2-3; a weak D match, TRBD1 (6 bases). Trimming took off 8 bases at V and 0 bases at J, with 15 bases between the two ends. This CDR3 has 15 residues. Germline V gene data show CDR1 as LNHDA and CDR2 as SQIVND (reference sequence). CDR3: CASATGLSSTDTQYF. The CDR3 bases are TGTGCCAGTGCTACAGGGCTCTCTAGCACAGATACGCAGTATTTT. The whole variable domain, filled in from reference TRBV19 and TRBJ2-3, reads DGGITQSPKYLFRKEGQNVTLSCEQNLNHDAMYWYRQDPGQGLRLIYYSQIVNDFQKGDIAEGYSVSREKKESFPLTVTSAQKNPTAFYLCASATGLSSTDTQYFGPGTRLTVL.

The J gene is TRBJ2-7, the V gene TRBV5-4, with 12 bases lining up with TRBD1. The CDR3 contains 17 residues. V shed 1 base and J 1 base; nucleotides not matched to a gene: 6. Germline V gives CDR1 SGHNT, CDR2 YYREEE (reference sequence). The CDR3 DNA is TGTGCCAGCAGCTTGCCGGGGGACAGGGGGCGATCCTACGAGCAGTACTTC. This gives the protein CASSLPGDRGRSYEQYF.

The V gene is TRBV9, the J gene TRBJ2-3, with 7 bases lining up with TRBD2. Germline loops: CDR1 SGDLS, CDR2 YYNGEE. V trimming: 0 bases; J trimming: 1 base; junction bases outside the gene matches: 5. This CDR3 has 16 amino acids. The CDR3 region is CASSVAGGGGTDTQYF. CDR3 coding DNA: TGTGCCAGCAGCGTAGCGGGGGGAGGAGGCACAGATACGCAGTATTTT.

As DNA, the CDR3 is TGTGCCAGCAGCGCTTCCGCTGGGACAGTTTATAATGAAAAACTGTTTTTT. Encoded protein: CASSASAGTVYNEKLFF. The chain couples TRBV9 to TRBJ1-4; 7 bases are shared with TRBD1. Per germline, CDR1 SGDLS and CDR2 YYNGEE. There are 17 residues in the CDR3. V dropped 3 bases and J dropped 4; count of bases not matched to a gene: 12.

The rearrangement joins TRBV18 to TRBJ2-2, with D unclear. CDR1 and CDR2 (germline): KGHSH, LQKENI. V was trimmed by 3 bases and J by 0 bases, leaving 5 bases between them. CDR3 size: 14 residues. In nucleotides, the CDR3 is TGTGCCAGCTCACCGGCCACGAACACCGGGGAGCTGTTTTTT. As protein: CASSPATNTGELFF.

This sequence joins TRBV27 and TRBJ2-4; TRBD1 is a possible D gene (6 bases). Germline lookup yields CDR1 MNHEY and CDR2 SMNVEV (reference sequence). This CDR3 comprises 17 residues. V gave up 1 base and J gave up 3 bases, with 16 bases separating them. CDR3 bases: TGTGCCAGCAGTTTATTCCCCAGGGGTTCGGACAAAAACATTCAGTACTTC. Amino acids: CASSLFPRGSDKNIQYF.

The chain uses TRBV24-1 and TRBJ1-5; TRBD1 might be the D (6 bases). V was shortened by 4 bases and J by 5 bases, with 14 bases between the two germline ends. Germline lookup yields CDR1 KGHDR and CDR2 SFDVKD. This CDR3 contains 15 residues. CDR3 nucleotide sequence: TGTGCCACCAGTGACCCCGGACAGATTGATCAGCCCCAGCATTTT. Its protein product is CATSDPGQIDQPQHF.

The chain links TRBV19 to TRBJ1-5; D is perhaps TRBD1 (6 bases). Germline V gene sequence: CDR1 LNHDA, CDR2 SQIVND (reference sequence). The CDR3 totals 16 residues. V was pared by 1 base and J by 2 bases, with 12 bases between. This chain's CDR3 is CASSIAGGQGNQPQHF. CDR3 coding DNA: TGTGCCAGTAGTATAGCCGGGGGGCAAGGCAATCAGCCCCAGCATTTT.

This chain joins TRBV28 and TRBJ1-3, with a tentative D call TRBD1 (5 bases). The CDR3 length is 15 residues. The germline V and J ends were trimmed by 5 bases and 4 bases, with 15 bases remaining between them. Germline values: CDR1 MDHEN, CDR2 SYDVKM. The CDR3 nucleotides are TGTGCCAGCAGTCGAGCCGGGGGTACAGGAAACACCATATATTTT. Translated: CASSRAGGTGNTIYF.